One sample yielded the 5 T cell receptor beta chains listed below, sequenced in a study of identical twins. In TCRdb, the 5' RACE reads were re-called with MiXCR into one record per CDR3 protein. Of 300,000 or so distinct CDR3 sequences in the sample, 8.5% to 9.5% were seen once. These data were also reused for a study on yellow fever vaccine responses in identical twins.

The material sequenced was CD8+ T cells sorted from blood. The source is a woman aged 18 to 35 in good health.

This clonotype was observed a few times. This sequence joins TRBV4-2 and TRBJ2-5; the D gene is possibly TRBD1 (5 bases). Trimming removed 0 bases from V and 4 bases from J, with 21 bases in between. CDR1 and CDR2 from the germline V gene are LGHNA and YNFKEQ. The CDR3 is made up of 18 amino acids. The CDR3, as DNA: TGTGCCAGCAGCCAAGAACTTACCAGGGCCCCGATCGGAGAGACCCAGTACTTC. It is translated as CASSQELTRAPIGETQYF.

This clonotype was picked up a small number of times. The chain has TRBV15 and TRBJ2-1, with D tentatively TRBD2 (6 bases). There are 14 residues in the CDR3. V shed 0 bases and J shed 6 bases, with 9 bases lying between them. Germline CDR1 is LNHNV and CDR2 is YYDKDF (reference sequence). The CDR3 protein is CATSREGSGNEQFF. The CDR3, as DNA: TGTGCCACCAGCAGAGAAGGTAGCGGCAATGAGCAGTTCTTC.

The table lists this clonotype with many counts. The chain has TRBV4-2 and TRBJ2-7; D possibly matches TRBD1 or TRBD2 (5 bases each). CDR3 length: 16 residues. The germline V gene has CDR1 LGHNA and CDR2 YNFKEQ. The V end was cut by 0 bases, the J end by 2 bases, with 14 bases between. CDR3 DNA sequence: TGTGCCAGCAGCCAAGATGGGGGTCTGGGAGCCTACGAGCAGTACTTC. This gives the protein CASSQDGGLGAYEQYF.

This clonotype was picked up many times. The gene calls are TRBV5-1 and TRBJ2-1, with TRBD2 identical over 12 bases. Germline loops: CDR1 SGHRS, CDR2 YFSETQ. The CDR3 extends over 16 amino acids. J was trimmed by 8 bases and V by 1 base; bases with no gene match: 7. CDR3 sequence (DNA): TGCGCCAGCAGCTTGATCCTAGCGGGGGGGCAGGATGAGCAGTTCTTC. Its protein is CASSLILAGGQDEQFF.

The rearrangement uses TRBV12-5 and TRBJ2-3; the D is unclear. There are 13 residues in the CDR3. The germline gives CDR1 LGHNT, CDR2 FRNRAP. V lost 7 bases and J 0 bases, leaving 8 bases between the germline ends. For the CDR3, the DNA is TGTGCTAGTGCTGAGACTAGCACAGATACGCAGTATTTT. This gives the protein CASAETSTDTQYF.